The sequence of this TCR beta chain was determined in a study of metastatic and nonmetastatic thyroid tumors. Turning to the study itself: The study looked at repertoires side by side in blood and in tumor or nodule tissue from malignant and benign thyroid patients. Study observations and caveats: For both blood and tumor, malignant thyroid tumors reportedly showed significantly higher TCR beta diversity than benign nodules did.

None of the patients had undergone any treatment ahead of thyroid surgery. The CDR3 runs 14 residues. As originally analysed: Built for papillary thyroid cancer, a distant-metastasis classifier drew on CDR3 differences across clinicopathological groups. TCRdb re-called clones from the PCR reads using MiXCR. These V and J calls derive from TCRdb rather than the authors' analysis. This repertoire shows 10,000 to 15,000 clones, about 26% found once; its top ten account for 12%. Regarding this clone: Its matching antigen is unknown.

The chain joins TRBV12-3 or TRBV12-4 to TRBJ1-2, with D maybe TRBD1 (5 bases). Sequencing was performed on tumor tissue. The receptor was isolated from a female donor with papillary thyroid cancer or a benign thyroid nodule (not recorded which). Some clones in this sample may be carry-over from other donors' samples. The CDR3 bases are TGTGTCAGTTCCCGGACCCGGGGGTCCTATGGCTACACCTTC. This sequence encodes CVSSRTRGSYGYTF.